This passage covers 30 T cell receptor beta chains from one sample sequenced in a study of identical twins. MiXCR, run by TCRdb on the 5' RACE reads, gives a single entry per CDR3 protein. Of roughly 230,000 distinct CDR3 sequences listed, about 8% were seen once; the top ten hold less than 4%. These data also featured in a second study, about yellow fever vaccine responses in identical twins.

Sequencing was performed on CD8+ T cells sorted from blood. The receptors were gathered from a young woman in good health.

In this sample, this clonotype turned up many times. The V call is TRBV9, the J call TRBJ2-7, with D unclear. V shed 0 bases and J shed 5 bases, with 15 bases lying between them. Germline CDR1 and CDR2: SGDLS and YYNGEE. This CDR3 has 15 residues. The CDR3 DNA is TGTGCCAGCAGCGTAGGTACCCAGCTTTTGAACGAGCAGTACTTC. Translated, it gives CASSVGTQLLNEQYF.

This clonotype occurred a few times. The chain carries TRBV4-3 and TRBJ2-7; no firm D call. V gave up 0 bases and J gave up 1 base, with 10 bases separating them. The CDR3 is 15 amino acids. Germline V gene data show CDR1 as LGHNA and CDR2 as YSLEER. The CDR3 protein is CASSQENGPSYEQYF. The DNA for the CDR3 is TGCGCCAGCAGCCAAGAGAACGGCCCTTCCTACGAGCAGTACTTC.

This clonotype was counted at least ten times. This chain uses TRBV12-3 or TRBV12-4 with TRBJ2-1; TRBD1 agrees at 9 bases. The ends lost 6 bases at V and 5 bases at J; junction bases unmatched: 8. CDR3 length: 15 residues. In DNA, the CDR3 is TGTGCCAGCAGCACGGACAGGGGTTTACACAATGAGCAGTTCTTC. This encodes CASSTDRGLHNEQFF.

This clonotype was seen only a few times. The chain recombines TRBV27 with TRBJ2-7; tentative D call: TRBD2 (5 bases). The CDR3 covers 13 residues. Germline CDR1 MNHEY, CDR2 SMNVEV (reference sequence). Trimming stripped 6 bases from V and 1 base from J, with 10 bases between. CDR3 region: CASRNGLSYEQYF. The CDR3 DNA reads as TGTGCCAGCAGAAACGGACTGTCCTACGAGCAGTACTTC.

CDR3 DNA: TGTGCCATCAGTGAGGGACTAGCGGGAGCAGAGACCCAGTACTTC. Translating gives CAISEGLAGAETQYF. The chain links TRBV10-3 to TRBJ2-5; 13 positions agree with TRBD2. V gave up 2 bases and J gave up 4 bases; unmatched junction bases: 1. There are 15 residues in the CDR3. Germline CDR1 reads ENHRY; CDR2 reads SYGVKD.

This clonotype was counted ten times or more. V usage is TRBV5-1 and J usage is TRBJ2-7; no firm D call. V was cut by 2 bases and J by 3 bases, with 9 bases left in between. The length of the CDR3 is 13 residues. The germline V gene has CDR1 SGHRS and CDR2 YFSETQ. The CDR3: CASSFVGIYEQYF. The CDR3 coding sequence is TGCGCCAGCAGCTTCGTCGGTATCTACGAGCAGTACTTC.

The V gene is TRBV2, the J gene TRBJ1-1; D unresolved. Looked up from germline, CDR1 is SNHLY and CDR2 is FYNNEI. CDR3 length equals 13 residues. Trimming removed 8 bases from V and 1 base from J, with 11 bases in between. For the CDR3, the DNA is TGTGCCAGCGTGCCCCCAAGGAACACTGAAGCTTTCTTT. Amino acids: CASVPPRNTEAFF.

This clonotype was seen many times. The rearrangement links TRBV7-2 to TRBJ1-3; a possible D gene is TRBD1 (5 bases). Per germline, CDR1 SGHTA and CDR2 FQGNSA. CDR3 length: 16 amino acids. The V and J ends lost 2 bases and 3 bases respectively, with 14 bases between them. CDR3 amino acids: CASSLMQGYLGNTIYF. The CDR3 nucleotides read TGTGCCAGCAGCTTAATGCAGGGCTACCTTGGAAACACCATATATTTT.

This clonotype showed up many times. V and J are TRBV10-2 and TRBJ2-3; 9 nucleotides align to TRBD2. The trim removed 7 bases at V and 3 bases at J, leaving 14 bases unmatched. CDR3 length: 17 residues. Per the germline V gene, CDR1 is WSHSY and CDR2 is SAAADI. CDR3: CASTKMREGQRTDTQYF. DNA for the CDR3: TGCGCCAGCACCAAAATGCGGGAGGGCCAAAGGACAGATACGCAGTATTTT.

This clonotype appeared many times. This rearrangement joins TRBV4-3 to TRBJ2-3; a weak D match, TRBD1 (6 bases). Looked up from germline, CDR1 is LGHNA and CDR2 is YSLEER. V shed 1 base and J shed 4 bases, with 18 bases lying between them. The length of the CDR3 is 17 residues. This CDR3 reads CASSQVGAGDFADTQYF. As DNA, the CDR3 is TGCGCCAGCAGCCAAGTAGGGGCAGGGGATTTCGCAGATACGCAGTATTTT.

Only a few counts were recorded for this clonotype. This rearrangement joins TRBV27 to TRBJ2-7; TRBD1 or TRBD2 may be the D gene (5 bases each). V lost 3 bases to trimming and J lost 7 bases, with 16 bases between them. The CDR3 runs 14 residues. Germline loops: CDR1 MNHEY, CDR2 SMNVEV (reference sequence). CDR3: CASSFFGAGREQYF. CDR3 nucleotides: TGTGCCAGCAGTTTCTTCGGGGCTGGGAGAGAGCAGTACTTC.

The chain recombines TRBV4-1 with TRBJ2-1, with TRBD2 matching 7 bases. There are 15 residues in the CDR3. Trimming took 1 base from V and 6 from J; bases not matched to a gene: 6. Germline assignment: CDR1 MGHRA and CDR2 YSYEKL. Written as DNA, the CDR3 is TGCGCCAGCAGCCAAGGCTCGGGAGGCCCCAATGAGCAGTTCTTC. It is translated as CASSQGSGGPNEQFF.

This rearrangement joins TRBV25-1 to TRBJ2-5; 7 bases are shared with TRBD2. This CDR3 has 16 amino acids. V trimming: 1 base; J trimming: 2 bases; junction bases outside the gene matches: 7. CDR1 is MGHDK and CDR2 is SYGVNS in the germline V gene. The CDR3 spells CASSELSSGIQETQYF. In DNA form, the CDR3 reads TGTGCCAGCAGTGAATTATCTAGCGGTATACAAGAGACCCAGTACTTC.

This clonotype was picked up a small number of times. The chain carries TRBV29-1 and TRBJ2-7, with unresolved D. The CDR3 spans 13 residues. From germline, CDR1 is SQVTM and CDR2 ANQGSEA. V lost 7 bases and J lost 5, with 18 bases in between. The CDR3 sequence: CSAYGPLRHEQYF. CDR3 nucleotide sequence: TGCAGCGCGTATGGACCCCTCCGCCACGAGCAGTACTTC.

This clonotype was observed a handful of times. CDR3 residues: CASSLEVAGGNQPQHF. The DNA of the CDR3 is TGTGCCAGCAGCTTAGAGGTGGCAGGGGGCAATCAGCCCCAGCATTTT. The chain carries TRBV7-9 and TRBJ1-5; perhaps TRBD1 as D (6 bases). The CDR3 covers 16 residues. The germline V gene has CDR1 SEHNR and CDR2 FQNEAQ (reference sequence). V shed 1 base and J shed 2 bases, with 12 bases lying between them.

Ten or more counts support this clonotype. The chain recombines TRBV5-1 with TRBJ2-2; weak D call: TRBD1 (6 bases). Germline-derived CDR1 and CDR2 are SGHRS and YFSETQ. V gave up 4 bases and J gave up 1 base, with 26 bases separating them. The CDR3 spans 20 residues. CDR3 amino acids: CASSLGTQGGDKKNTGELFF. CDR3 DNA sequence: TGCGCCAGCAGCCTCGGGACCCAAGGTGGGGACAAAAAGAACACCGGGGAGCTGTTTTTT.

This clonotype has more than one count but fewer than ten. The chain joins TRBV4-1 to TRBJ2-1; no clear D gene. The germline V gene encodes CDR1 MGHRA and CDR2 YSYEKL. Trimming cost V 0 bases and J 2 bases, with 14 bases left between them. This CDR3 is 17 amino acids long. The chain's CDR3 is CASSQDGNFHPYNEQFF. DNA of the CDR3: TGCGCCAGCAGCCAAGATGGTAACTTCCACCCCTACAATGAGCAGTTCTTC.

Only a few counts were recorded for this clonotype. This chain's CDR3 is CASSLVGLGSYEQYF. The CDR3 DNA follows: TGTGCCAGCAGCTTGGTGGGACTAGGCTCCTACGAGCAGTACTTC. V and J are TRBV5-6 and TRBJ2-7, with 8 bases fitting TRBD2. The CDR3 is made up of 15 amino acids. Trimming at V came to 0 bases and at J to 0 bases, leaving 2 bases not matched to a gene. Germline-derived CDR1 and CDR2 are SGHDT and YYEEEE. Full variable domain (outside the CDR3, taken from reference TRBV5-6 and TRBJ2-7): DAGVTQSPTHLIKTRGQQVTLRCSPKSGHDTVSWYQQALGQGPQFIFQYYEEEERQRGNFPDRFSGHQFPNYSSELNVNALLLGDSALYLCASSLVGLGSYEQYFGPGTRLTVT.

The V call is TRBV6-5, the J call TRBJ2-7, with a tentative D call TRBD1 (6 bases). V gave up 4 bases and J gave up 3 bases, with 25 bases separating them. The CDR3 extends over 18 amino acids. Germline assignment: CDR1 MNHEY and CDR2 SVGAGI. The CDR3 coding sequence is TGTGCCAGCAGTTCTTGGAGGACAGAGACATTTGTTCGCTACGAGCAGTACTTC. Translation: CASSSWRTETFVRYEQYF.

A few counts support this clonotype. V is TRBV7-3 and J is TRBJ2-2; D uncertain. Germline assignment: CDR1 SGHTA and CDR2 FQGTGA. V was shortened by 5 bases and J by 5 bases, with 18 bases between the two germline ends. The CDR3 loop spans 16 amino acids. The CDR3 is CASSAMGPAWTGELFF. The CDR3 DNA reads as TGTGCCAGCAGCGCAATGGGCCCCGCTTGGACCGGGGAGCTGTTTTTT.

This clonotype was detected ten times or more. The V and J genes are TRBV20-1 and TRBJ2-7; 13 bases fit TRBD2. The CDR3 sequence is 13 residues long. The V gene's germline CDR1 is DFQATT and CDR2 SNEGSKA (reference sequence). Unmatched junction bases numbered 3, after V lost 6 bases and J lost 4 bases. In DNA, the CDR3 is TGCAGTGCAAGGACTAGCGGGAGTTACGAGCAGTACTTC. Its translation: CSARTSGSYEQYF.

This clonotype was detected ten times or more. The CDR3 sequence: CSASRLGQATFELYYEQYF. CDR3 nucleotides: TGCAGTGCTAGCCGGTTGGGACAGGCTACTTTCGAGTTATACTACGAGCAGTACTTC. The chain employs TRBV20-1 and TRBJ2-7; 8 nucleotides match TRBD1. The CDR3 is 19 residues long. Trimming cost V 3 bases and J 3 bases; bases outside gene matches: 22. In germline, CDR1 is DFQATT, CDR2 SNEGSKA (reference sequence).

The DNA of the CDR3 is TGTGCCAGCAGAGTCGCTCTCACAGATACGCAGTATTTT. Residues: CASRVALTDTQYF. The chain couples TRBV12-3 or TRBV12-4 to TRBJ2-3; no definite D call. The CDR3 is made up of 13 amino acids. V lost 6 bases, J lost 2 bases, and 9 bases lay in between.

This clonotype was observed many times. This chain links TRBV6-1 with TRBJ2-1, with D perhaps TRBD1 (6 bases). CDR1 and CDR2 from the germline V gene are MNHNS and SASEGT. Trimming shortened V by 6 bases and J by 0 bases, and 9 bases separated the two germline ends. The CDR3 covers 14 residues. CDR3 sequence (DNA): TGTGCCAGCAGGCAGGGGAGCTCCTACAATGAGCAGTTCTTC. Its translation: CASRQGSSYNEQFF.

There are a few counts of this clonotype. This chain connects TRBV20-1 to TRBJ2-1, with D possibly TRBD1 on 6 matching bases. From germline, CDR1 is DFQATT and CDR2 SNEGSKA (reference sequence). The germline V and J ends were trimmed by 2 bases and 2 bases, with 13 bases remaining between them. The CDR3 length is 15 residues. CDR3: CSARRGWTTYNEQFF. The CDR3 DNA is TGCAGTGCTAGAAGGGGGTGGACAACCTACAATGAGCAGTTCTTC.

This clonotype has a handful of counts. DNA of the CDR3: TGCGCCAGCAAGGCCACTACCTCCTACGAGCAGTACTTC. Encoded protein: CASKATTSYEQYF. The chain carries TRBV4-1 and TRBJ2-7; D gene ambiguous. There are 13 residues in the CDR3. Trimming removed 7 bases at V and 0 bases at J, with 10 bases between. Germline CDR1 reads MGHRA; CDR2 reads YSYEKL.

This clonotype was detected many times. The CDR3 nucleotides read TGTGCCAGCAGCCAATACGCTTCCTATAATTCACCCCTCCACTTT. This gives the protein CASSQYASYNSPLHF. This sequence joins TRBV14 and TRBJ1-6; D gene uncertain. The CDR3 sequence is 15 residues long. The V and J ends lost 2 bases and 1 base respectively, with 6 bases between them. CDR1 and CDR2 from the germline V gene are SGHDN and FVKESK. Supplemented by reference TRBV14 and TRBJ1-6, the full variable domain reads EAGVTQFPSHSVIEKGQTVTLRCDPISGHDNLYWYRRVMGKEIKFLLHFVKESKQDESGMPNNRFLAERTGGTYSTLKVQPAELEDSGVYFCASSQYASYNSPLHFGNGTRLTVT.

In this sample, this clonotype turned up a few times. The rearrangement joins TRBV14 to TRBJ1-2, with D hard to call. This CDR3 is 14 amino acids long. Germline loops: CDR1 SGHDN, CDR2 FVKESK. Deletions cut 0 bases from V and 6 bases from J, with 11 bases between. This chain's CDR3 is CASSQDFQTHGYTF. CDR3 nucleotide sequence: TGTGCCAGCAGCCAAGATTTCCAGACTCATGGCTACACCTTC.

This sequence joins TRBV10-3 and TRBJ2-1; D is perhaps TRBD1 (5 bases). CDR1 ENHRY and CDR2 SYGVKD come from the germline V gene. The CDR3 loop spans 16 amino acids. Trimming left V 2 bases short and J 3 bases short, with 14 bases between. CDR3 DNA: TGTGCCATCAGTGAGGGGGCTGGGGCGGTCTACAATGAGCAGTTCTTC. The encoded protein is CAISEGAGAVYNEQFF.

This clonotype was detected ten times or more. The chain recombines TRBV14 with TRBJ1-1; D not certain. Germline V gene sequence: CDR1 SGHDN, CDR2 FVKESK. CDR3 length equals 15 residues. Trimming cost V 0 bases and J 1 base, with 9 bases left between them. DNA for the CDR3: TGTGCCAGCAGCCAAGATCTCGGCAGGAACACTGAAGCTTTCTTT. The encoded protein is CASSQDLGRNTEAFF.